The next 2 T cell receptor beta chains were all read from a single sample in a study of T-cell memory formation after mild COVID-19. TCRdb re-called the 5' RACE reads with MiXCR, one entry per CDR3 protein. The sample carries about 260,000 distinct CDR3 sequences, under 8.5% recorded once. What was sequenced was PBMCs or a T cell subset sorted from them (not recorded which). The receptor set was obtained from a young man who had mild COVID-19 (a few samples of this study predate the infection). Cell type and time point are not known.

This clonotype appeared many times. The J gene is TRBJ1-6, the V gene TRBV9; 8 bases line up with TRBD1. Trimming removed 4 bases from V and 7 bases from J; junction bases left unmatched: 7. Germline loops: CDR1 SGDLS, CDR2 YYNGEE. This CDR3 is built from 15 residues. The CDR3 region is CASSFGQGRNSPLHF. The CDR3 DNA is TGTGCCAGCAGCTTCGGACAGGGAAGAAATTCACCCCTCCACTTT.

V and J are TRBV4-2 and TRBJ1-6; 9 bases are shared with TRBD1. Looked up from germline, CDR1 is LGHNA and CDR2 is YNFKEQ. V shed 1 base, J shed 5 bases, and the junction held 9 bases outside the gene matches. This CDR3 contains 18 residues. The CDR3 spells CASSQVNRRTGDNSPLHF. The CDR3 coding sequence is TGTGCCAGCAGCCAAGTCAATCGGCGGACAGGGGATAATTCACCCCTCCACTTT.